In its sample, the clone carrying this T cell receptor (beta chain) was seen a few times. The data were obtained in a study of beta chain features in type 1 diabetes. Per the germline V gene, CDR1 is SGHAT and CDR2 is FQNNGV. There are 16 residues in the CDR3. The V and J ends lost 1 base and 2 bases, in that order; junction bases with no gene match: 4. Expressed TCRB transcripts were sequenced because the isolated RNA had all been reverse transcribed beforehand. TCRdb's copy holds only in-frame clones and misses some; the assay was immunoSEQ multiplex PCR. The sample includes 90,000 to 110,000 clones, approximately 39% seen only once; the top ten take less than 0.08%.

The TCR sequence derives from a woman in her late teens or twenties in good health. The V gene is TRBV11-2, the J gene TRBJ2-7; the match to TRBD2 covers 11 bases. Sequenced sample: stem cell memory CD4+ T cells from blood. The CDR3 bases are TGTGCCAGCAGCTTAGGGAGACTAGCGGGGACCTACGAGCAGTACTTC. This encodes CASSLGRLAGTYEQYF.